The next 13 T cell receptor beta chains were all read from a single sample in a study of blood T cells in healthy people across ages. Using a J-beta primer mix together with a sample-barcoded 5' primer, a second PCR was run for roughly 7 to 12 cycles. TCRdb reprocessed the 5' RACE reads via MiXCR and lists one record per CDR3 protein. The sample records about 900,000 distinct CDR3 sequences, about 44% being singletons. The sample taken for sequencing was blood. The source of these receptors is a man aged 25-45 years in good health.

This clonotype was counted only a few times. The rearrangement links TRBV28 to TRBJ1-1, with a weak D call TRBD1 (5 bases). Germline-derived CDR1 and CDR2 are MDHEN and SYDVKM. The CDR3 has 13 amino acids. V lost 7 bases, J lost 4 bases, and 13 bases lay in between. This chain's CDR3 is CASTDTSSTEAFF. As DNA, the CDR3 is TGTGCCAGCACGGACACGAGTTCCACTGAAGCTTTCTTT.

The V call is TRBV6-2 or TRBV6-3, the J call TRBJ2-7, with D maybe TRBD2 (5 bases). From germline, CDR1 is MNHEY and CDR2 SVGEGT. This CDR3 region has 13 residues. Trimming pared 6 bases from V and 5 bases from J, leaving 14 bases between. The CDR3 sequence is CASRMALGDEQYF. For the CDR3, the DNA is TGTGCCAGCAGGATGGCTCTCGGGGACGAGCAGTACTTC.

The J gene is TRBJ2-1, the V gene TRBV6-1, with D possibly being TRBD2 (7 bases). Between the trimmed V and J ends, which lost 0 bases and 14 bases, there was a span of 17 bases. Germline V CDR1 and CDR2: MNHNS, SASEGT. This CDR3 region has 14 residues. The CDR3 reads CASSEASLAGAEFF. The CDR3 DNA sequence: TGTGCCAGCAGTGAAGCCTCGTTGGCGGGGGCGGAGTTCTTC.

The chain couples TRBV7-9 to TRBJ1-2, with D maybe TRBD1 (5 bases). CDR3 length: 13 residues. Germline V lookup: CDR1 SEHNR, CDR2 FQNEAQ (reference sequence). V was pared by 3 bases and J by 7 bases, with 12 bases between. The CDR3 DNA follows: TGTGCCAGCAGCTTGGGCAGGGCTGGTGGCTACACCTTC. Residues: CASSLGRAGGYTF. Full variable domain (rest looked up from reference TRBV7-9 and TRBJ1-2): DTGVSQNPRHKITKRGQNVTFRCDPISEHNRLYWYRQTLGQGPEFLTYFQNEAQLEKSRLLSDRFSAERPKGSFSTLEIQRTEQGDSAMYLCASSLGRAGGYTFGSGTRLTVV.

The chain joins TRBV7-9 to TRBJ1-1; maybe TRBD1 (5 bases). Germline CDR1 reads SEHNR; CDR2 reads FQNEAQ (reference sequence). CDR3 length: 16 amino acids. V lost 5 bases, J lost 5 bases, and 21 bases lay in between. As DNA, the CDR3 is TGTGCCAGCAGCGGTTCCTTCCAGGGACGAGGGACTGAAGCTTTCTTT. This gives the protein CASSGSFQGRGTEAFF. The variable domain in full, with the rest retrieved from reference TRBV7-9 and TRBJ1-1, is DTGVSQNPRHKITKRGQNVTFRCDPISEHNRLYWYRQTLGQGPEFLTYFQNEAQLEKSRLLSDRFSAERPKGSFSTLEIQRTEQGDSAMYLCASSGSFQGRGTEAFFGQGTRLTVV.

CDR3 DNA: TGTGCCAGCAGCTCCCCTAAGTGGGGGGACAACACAGATACGCAGTATTTT. The encoded protein is CASSSPKWGDNTDTQYF. The rearrangement joins TRBV5-6 to TRBJ2-3; the D gene could be TRBD1 or TRBD2 (6 bases each). The CDR3 is 17 amino acids. Germline CDR1 SGHDT, CDR2 YYEEEE. V lost 3 bases to trimming and J lost 2 bases, with 19 bases between them. Full variable domain (rest looked up from reference TRBV5-6 and TRBJ2-3): DAGVTQSPTHLIKTRGQQVTLRCSPKSGHDTVSWYQQALGQGPQFIFQYYEEEERQRGNFPDRFSGHQFPNYSSELNVNALLLGDSALYLCASSSPKWGDNTDTQYFGPGTRLTVL.

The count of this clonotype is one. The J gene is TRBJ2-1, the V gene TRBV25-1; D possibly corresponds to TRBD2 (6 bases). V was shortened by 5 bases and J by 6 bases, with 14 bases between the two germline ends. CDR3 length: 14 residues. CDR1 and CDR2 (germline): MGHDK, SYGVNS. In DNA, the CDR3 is TGTGCCAGCAGTCATCCGGGACTGTTCAATGAGCAGTTCTTC. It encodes CASSHPGLFNEQFF.

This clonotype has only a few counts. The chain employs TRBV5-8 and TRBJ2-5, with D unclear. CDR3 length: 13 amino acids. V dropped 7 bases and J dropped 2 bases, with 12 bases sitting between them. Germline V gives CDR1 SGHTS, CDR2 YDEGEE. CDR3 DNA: TGTGCCAGCCGTGAATCCGGGCAAGAGACCCAGTACTTC. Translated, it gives CASRESGQETQYF.

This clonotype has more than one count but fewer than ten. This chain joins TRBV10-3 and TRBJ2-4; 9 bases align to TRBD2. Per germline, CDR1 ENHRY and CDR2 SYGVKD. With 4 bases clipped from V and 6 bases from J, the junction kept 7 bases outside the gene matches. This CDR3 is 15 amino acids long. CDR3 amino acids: CAISGPERGANIQYF. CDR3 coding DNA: TGTGCCATCAGTGGGCCCGAGCGGGGGGCAAACATTCAGTACTTC.

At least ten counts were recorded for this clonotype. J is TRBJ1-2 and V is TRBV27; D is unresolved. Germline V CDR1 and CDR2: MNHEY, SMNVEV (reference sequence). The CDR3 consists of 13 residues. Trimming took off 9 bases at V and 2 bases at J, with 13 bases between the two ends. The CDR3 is CASHDVLNYGYTF. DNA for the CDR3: TGTGCCAGTCACGATGTTCTGAACTATGGCTACACCTTC.

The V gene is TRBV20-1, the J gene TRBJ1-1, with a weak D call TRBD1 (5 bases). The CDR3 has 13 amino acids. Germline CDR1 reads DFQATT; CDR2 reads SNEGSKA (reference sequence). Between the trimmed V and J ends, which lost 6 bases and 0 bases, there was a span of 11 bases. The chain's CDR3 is CSALTALNTEAFF. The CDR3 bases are TGCAGTGCCTTGACAGCATTGAACACTGAAGCTTTCTTT.

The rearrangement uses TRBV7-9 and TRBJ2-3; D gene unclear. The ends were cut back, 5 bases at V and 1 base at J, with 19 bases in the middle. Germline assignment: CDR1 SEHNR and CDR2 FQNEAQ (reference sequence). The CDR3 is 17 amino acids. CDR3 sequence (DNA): TGTGCCAGCAGCCCGGTTGGTGCACGGTTAGGCACAGATACGCAGTATTTT. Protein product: CASSPVGARLGTDTQYF.

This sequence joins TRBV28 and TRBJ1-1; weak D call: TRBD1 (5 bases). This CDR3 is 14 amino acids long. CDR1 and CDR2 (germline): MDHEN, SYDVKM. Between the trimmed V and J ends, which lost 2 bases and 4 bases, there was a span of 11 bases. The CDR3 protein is CASSLVDGGTEAFF. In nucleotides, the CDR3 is TGTGCCAGCAGTTTAGTGGACGGGGGCACTGAAGCTTTCTTT. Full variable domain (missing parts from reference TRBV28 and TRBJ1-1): DVKVTQSSRYLVKRTGEKVFLECVQDMDHENMFWYRQDPGLGLRLIYFSYDVKMKEKGDIPEGYSVSREKKERFSLILESASTNQTSMYLCASSLVDGGTEAFFGQGTRLTVV.